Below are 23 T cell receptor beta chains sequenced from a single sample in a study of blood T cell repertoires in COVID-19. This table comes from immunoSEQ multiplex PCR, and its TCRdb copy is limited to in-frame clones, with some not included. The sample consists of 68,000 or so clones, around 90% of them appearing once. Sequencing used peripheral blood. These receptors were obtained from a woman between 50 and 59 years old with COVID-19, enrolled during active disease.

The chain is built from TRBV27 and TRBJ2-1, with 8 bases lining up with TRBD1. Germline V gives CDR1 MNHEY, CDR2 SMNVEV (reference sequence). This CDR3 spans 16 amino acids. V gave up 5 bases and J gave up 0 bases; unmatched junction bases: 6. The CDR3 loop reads CASSTGQGSSYNEQFF. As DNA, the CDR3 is TGTGCCAGCAGTACCGGACAGGGAAGCTCCTACAATGAGCAGTTCTTC.

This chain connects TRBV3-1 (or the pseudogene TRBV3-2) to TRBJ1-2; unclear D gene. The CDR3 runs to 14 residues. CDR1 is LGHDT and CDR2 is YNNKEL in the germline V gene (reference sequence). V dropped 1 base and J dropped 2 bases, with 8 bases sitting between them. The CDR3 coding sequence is TGTGCCAGCAGCCAAGCGACGGGAAACTATGGCTACACCTTC. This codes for CASSQATGNYGYTF.

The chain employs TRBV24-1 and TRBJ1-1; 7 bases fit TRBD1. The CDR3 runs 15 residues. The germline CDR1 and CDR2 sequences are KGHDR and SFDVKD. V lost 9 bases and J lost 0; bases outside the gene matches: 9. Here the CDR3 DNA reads TGTGCCACCCGCCCACAGGGGTCAATGAACACTGAAGCTTTCTTT. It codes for CATRPQGSMNTEAFF.

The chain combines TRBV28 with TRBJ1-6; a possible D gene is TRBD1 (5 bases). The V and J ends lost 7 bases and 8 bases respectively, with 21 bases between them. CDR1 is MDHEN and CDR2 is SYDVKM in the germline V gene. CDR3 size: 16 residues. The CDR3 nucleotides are TGTGCCAGCACTCTCCTACCCCGGACACCATATTCACCCCTCCACTTT. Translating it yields CASTLLPRTPYSPLHF.

The CDR3 loop reads CASSLWSGQGGYTF. CDR3 nucleotide sequence: TGTGCCAGCAGCTTATGGTCAGGGCAGGGCGGCTACACCTTC. V is TRBV7-2 and J is TRBJ1-2; perhaps TRBD1 as D (5 bases). The germline V and J ends were trimmed by 2 bases and 8 bases, with 15 bases remaining between them. Germline V gene sequence: CDR1 SGHTA, CDR2 FQGNSA. This CDR3 region has 14 residues.

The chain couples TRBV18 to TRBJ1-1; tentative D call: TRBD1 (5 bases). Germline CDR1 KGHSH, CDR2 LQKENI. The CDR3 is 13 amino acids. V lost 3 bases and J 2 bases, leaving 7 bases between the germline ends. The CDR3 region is CASSPGGNTEAFF. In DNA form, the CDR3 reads TGTGCCAGCTCACCCGGGGGAAACACTGAAGCTTTCTTT.

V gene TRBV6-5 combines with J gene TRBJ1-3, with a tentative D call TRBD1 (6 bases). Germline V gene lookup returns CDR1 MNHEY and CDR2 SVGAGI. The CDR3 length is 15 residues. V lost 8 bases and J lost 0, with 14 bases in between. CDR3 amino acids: CASGGGPLSGNTIYF. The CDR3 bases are TGTGCCAGCGGGGGCGGCCCGCTCTCTGGAAACACCATATATTTT.

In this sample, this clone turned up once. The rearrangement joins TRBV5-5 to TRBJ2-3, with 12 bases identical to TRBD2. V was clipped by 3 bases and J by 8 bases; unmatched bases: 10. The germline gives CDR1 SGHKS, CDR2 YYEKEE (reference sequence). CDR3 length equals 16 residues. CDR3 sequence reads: CASSSLTSGRHRTQYF. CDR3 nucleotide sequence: TGTGCCAGCAGCTCCCTGACTAGCGGGAGACACCGTACGCAGTATTTT.

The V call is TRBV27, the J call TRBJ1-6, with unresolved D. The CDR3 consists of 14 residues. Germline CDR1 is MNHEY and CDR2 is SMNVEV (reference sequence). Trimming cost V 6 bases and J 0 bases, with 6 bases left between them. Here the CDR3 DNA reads TGTGCCAGCAGATGGAGCTCCTATAATTCACCCCTCCACTTT. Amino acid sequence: CASRWSSYNSPLHF.

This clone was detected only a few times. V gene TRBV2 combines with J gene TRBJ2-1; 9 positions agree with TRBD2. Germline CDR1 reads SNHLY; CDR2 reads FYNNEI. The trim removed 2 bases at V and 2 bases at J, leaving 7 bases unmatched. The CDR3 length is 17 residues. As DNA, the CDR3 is TGTGCCAGCAGTGAACTAGCGGGATTAAGGACCTACAATGAGCAGTTCTTC. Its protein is CASSELAGLRTYNEQFF.

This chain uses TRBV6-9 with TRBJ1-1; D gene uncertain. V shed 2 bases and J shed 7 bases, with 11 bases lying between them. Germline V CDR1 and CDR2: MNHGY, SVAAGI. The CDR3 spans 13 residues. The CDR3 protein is CASSYQELGEAFF. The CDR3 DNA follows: TGTGCCAGCAGTTATCAGGAATTAGGTGAAGCTTTCTTT.

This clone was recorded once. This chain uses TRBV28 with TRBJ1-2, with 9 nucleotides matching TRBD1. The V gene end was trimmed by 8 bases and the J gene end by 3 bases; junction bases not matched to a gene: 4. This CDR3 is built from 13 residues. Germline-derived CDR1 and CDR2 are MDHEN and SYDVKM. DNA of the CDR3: TGTGCCAGCTGGGACAGGGAAGACTATGGCTACACCTTC. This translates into CASWDREDYGYTF.

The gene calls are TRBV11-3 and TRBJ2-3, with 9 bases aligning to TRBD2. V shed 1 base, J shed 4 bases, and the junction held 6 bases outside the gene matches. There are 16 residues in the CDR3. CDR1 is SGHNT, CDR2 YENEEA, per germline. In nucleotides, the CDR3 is TGTGCCAGCAGCTTAGTCCTAGCGGGAATAGCAGATACGCAGTATTTT. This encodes CASSLVLAGIADTQYF.

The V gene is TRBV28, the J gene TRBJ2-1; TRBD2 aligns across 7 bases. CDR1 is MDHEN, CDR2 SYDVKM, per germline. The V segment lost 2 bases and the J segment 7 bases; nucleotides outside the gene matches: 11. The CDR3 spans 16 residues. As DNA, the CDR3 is TGTGCCAGCAGTTTACTAGGGCGGGAGAAGGCGAATGAGCAGTTCTTC. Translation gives CASSLLGREKANEQFF.

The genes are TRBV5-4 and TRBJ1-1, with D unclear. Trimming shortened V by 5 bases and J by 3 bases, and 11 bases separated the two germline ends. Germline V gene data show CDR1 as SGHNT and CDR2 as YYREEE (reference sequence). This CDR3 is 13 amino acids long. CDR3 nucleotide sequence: TGTGCCAGCAGGAATAGCCGGGACACTGAAGCTTTCTTT. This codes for CASRNSRDTEAFF.

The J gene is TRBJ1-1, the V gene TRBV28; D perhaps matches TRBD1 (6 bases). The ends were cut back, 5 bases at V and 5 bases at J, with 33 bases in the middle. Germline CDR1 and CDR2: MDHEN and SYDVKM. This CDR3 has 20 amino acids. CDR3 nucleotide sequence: TGTGCCAGCAGTCTACGGGCCATTCGTCGGGACACAAACTATAGGACTGAAGCTTTCTTT. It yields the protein CASSLRAIRRDTNYRTEAFF. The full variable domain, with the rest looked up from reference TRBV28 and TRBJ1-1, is DVKVTQSSRYLVKRTGEKVFLECVQDMDHENMFWYRQDPGLGLRLIYFSYDVKMKEKGDIPEGYSVSREKKERFSLILESASTNQTSMYLCASSLRAIRRDTNYRTEAFFGQGTRLTVV.

CDR3 nucleotides: TGCAGTGCTGGGACTAGGGGCGAGCAGTACTTC. Its translation: CSAGTRGEQYF. The chain is built from TRBV20-1 and TRBJ2-7; TRBD2 matches 8 bases. Germline V gene lookup returns CDR1 DFQATT and CDR2 SNEGSKA (reference sequence). With 5 bases clipped from V and 6 bases from J, the junction kept 3 bases outside the gene matches. The CDR3 length is 11 residues.

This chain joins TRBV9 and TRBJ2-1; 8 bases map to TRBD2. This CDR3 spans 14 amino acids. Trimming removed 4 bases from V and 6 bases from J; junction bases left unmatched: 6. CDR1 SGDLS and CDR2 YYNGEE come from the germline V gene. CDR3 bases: TGTGCCAGCAGCCTCGGGACTAGGGGCAATGAGCAGTTCTTC. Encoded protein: CASSLGTRGNEQFF.

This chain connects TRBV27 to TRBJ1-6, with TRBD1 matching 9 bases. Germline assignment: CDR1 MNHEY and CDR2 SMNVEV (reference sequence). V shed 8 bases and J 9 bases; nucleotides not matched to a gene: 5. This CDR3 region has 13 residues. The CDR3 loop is CASHRGQGSPLHF. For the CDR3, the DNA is TGTGCCAGCCACAGGGGGCAGGGTTCACCCCTCCACTTT.

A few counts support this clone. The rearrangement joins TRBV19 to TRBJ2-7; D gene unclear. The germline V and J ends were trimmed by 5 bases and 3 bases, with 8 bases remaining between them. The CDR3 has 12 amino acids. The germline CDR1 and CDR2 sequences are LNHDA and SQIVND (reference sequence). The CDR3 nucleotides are TGTGCCAGTAGTCCGGGTTACTACGAGCAGTACTTC. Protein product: CASSPGYYEQYF.

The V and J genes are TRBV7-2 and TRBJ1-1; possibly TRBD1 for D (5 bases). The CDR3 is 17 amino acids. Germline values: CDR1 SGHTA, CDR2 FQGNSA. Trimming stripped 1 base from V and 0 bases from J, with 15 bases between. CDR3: CASSLGLGRALNTEAFF. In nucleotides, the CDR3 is TGTGCCAGCAGCTTAGGTCTGGGCAGGGCCTTGAACACTGAAGCTTTCTTT. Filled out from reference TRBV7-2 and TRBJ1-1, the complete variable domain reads GAGVSQSPSNKVTEKGKDVELRCDPISGHTALYWYRQSLGQGLEFLIYFQGNSAPDKSGLPSDRFSAERTGGSVSTLTIQRTQQEDSAVYLCASSLGLGRALNTEAFFGQGTRLTVV.

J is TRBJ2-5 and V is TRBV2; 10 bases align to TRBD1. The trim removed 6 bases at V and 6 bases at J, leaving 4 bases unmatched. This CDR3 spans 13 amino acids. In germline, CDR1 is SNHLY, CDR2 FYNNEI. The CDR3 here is CASSEDRGKTQYF. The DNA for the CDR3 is TGTGCCAGCAGCGAGGACAGGGGGAAGACCCAGTACTTC.

In DNA form, the CDR3 reads TGTGCCAGCAGTCCCGGAAGCGCCGAGACCCAGTACTTC. Protein sequence: CASSPGSAETQYF. The rearrangement uses TRBV12-3 or TRBV12-4 and TRBJ2-5, with D unclear. Trimming left V 5 bases short and J 5 bases short, with 12 bases between. CDR3 size: 13 residues.